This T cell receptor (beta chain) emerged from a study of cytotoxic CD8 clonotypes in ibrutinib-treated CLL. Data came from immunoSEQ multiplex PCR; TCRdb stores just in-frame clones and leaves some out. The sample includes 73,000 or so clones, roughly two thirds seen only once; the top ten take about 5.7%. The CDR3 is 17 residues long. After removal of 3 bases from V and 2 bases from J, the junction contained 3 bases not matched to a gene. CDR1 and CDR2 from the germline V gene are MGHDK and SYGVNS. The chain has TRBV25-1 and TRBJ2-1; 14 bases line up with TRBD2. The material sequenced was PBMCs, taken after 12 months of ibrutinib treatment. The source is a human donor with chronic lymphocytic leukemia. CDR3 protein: CASSETSGGAPYNEQFF. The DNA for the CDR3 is TGTGCCAGCAGTGAGACTAGCGGGGGGGCCCCCTACAATGAGCAGTTCTTC.